This passage covers 19 T cell receptor beta chains from one sample sequenced in a study of T cell changes during pregnancy in multiple sclerosis. Clones were read by immunoSEQ multiplex PCR, and TCRdb kept only the in-frame ones, dropping some. This table has over 10,000 clones, 88% appearing once. Sequencing used CD8+ T cells from peripheral blood mononuclear cells, obtained in the first trimester of pregnancy. These receptor sequences come from a female donor with multiple sclerosis, enrolled in a pregnancy study.

In regard to this clone: An end of the junction differs from the germline gene, which may be a read error. This sequence joins TRBV7-7 and TRBJ1-1, with 9 bases that match TRBD1. The CDR3 contains 13 residues. Germline V gene lookup returns CDR1 SSHAT and CDR2 FNYEAQ (reference sequence). The CDR3 is CASSFGQGTEAFF. The CDR3 region has the DNA TGTGCTAGCAGCTTTGGACAGGGGACTGAAGCTTTCTTT. Drawing the rest from reference TRBV7-7 and TRBJ1-1, the complete variable domain is GAGVSQSPRYKVTKRGQDVTLRCDPISSHATLYWYQQALGQGPEFLTYFNYEAQPDKSGLPSDRFSAERPEGSISTLTIQRTEQRDSAMYRCASSFGQGTEAFFGQGTRLTVV.

The chain employs TRBV6-6 and TRBJ2-1, with 14 bases lining up with TRBD2. Germline CDR1 reads MNHNY; CDR2 reads SVGAGI (reference sequence). The CDR3 is 13 amino acids. V was clipped by 7 bases and J by 10 bases; unmatched bases: 3. The CDR3 loop is CASTGTSGGEQFF. CDR3 bases: TGTGCCAGCACCGGGACTAGCGGGGGCGAGCAGTTCTTC.

The chain has TRBV7-2 and TRBJ2-7; 7 nucleotides agree with TRBD1. There are 15 residues in the CDR3. V lost 3 bases to trimming and J lost 2 bases; unmatched junction nucleotides: 7. In germline, CDR1 is SGHTA, CDR2 FQGNSA. This CDR3 is CASSFLDRAAYEQYF. The CDR3 DNA sequence: TGTGCCAGCAGCTTCCTAGACAGGGCGGCCTACGAGCAGTACTTC.

The V gene is TRBV19, the J gene TRBJ1-1; the D is unclear. Trimming removed 4 bases from V and 0 bases from J, with 6 bases in between. Germline CDR1 and CDR2: LNHDA and SQIVND (reference sequence). The CDR3 is made up of 13 amino acids. The CDR3 sequence is CASSRSMNTEAFF. The CDR3 DNA follows: TGTGCCAGTAGTAGGAGCATGAACACTGAAGCTTTCTTT. The full variable domain, with the rest looked up from reference TRBV19 and TRBJ1-1, is DGGITQSPKYLFRKEGQNVTLSCEQNLNHDAMYWYRQDPGQGLRLIYYSQIVNDFQKGDIAEGYSVSREKKESFPLTVTSAQKNPTAFYLCASSRSMNTEAFFGQGTRLTVV.

This rearrangement joins TRBV5-4 to TRBJ2-3; unclear D gene. Between the trimmed V and J ends, which lost 0 bases and 0 bases, there was a span of 8 bases. This CDR3 contains 15 residues. CDR1 and CDR2 from the germline V gene are SGHNT and YYREEE (reference sequence). The CDR3 nucleotides are TGTGCCAGCAGCTTGGAGTTAACTAGCACAGATACGCAGTATTTT. This sequence encodes CASSLELTSTDTQYF.

The CDR3 loop is CASSDSAGGNTGELFF. In DNA, the CDR3 is TGTGCCAGCAGTGACTCAGCGGGGGGGAACACCGGGGAGCTGTTTTTT. The chain recombines TRBV6-4 with TRBJ2-2, with 9 bases aligning to TRBD2. Germline trimming cut 0 bases from V and 1 base from J; bases unmatched to any gene: 0. Germline V lookup: CDR1 MRHNA, CDR2 SNTAGT. The CDR3 length is 16 residues.

The CDR3 nucleotides are TGTGCCAGCAGCATAGGAGGTAATTCACCCCTCCACTTT. This codes for CASSIGGNSPLHF. The V and J genes are TRBV9 and TRBJ1-6; D not certain. There are 13 residues in the CDR3. Per germline, CDR1 SGDLS and CDR2 YYNGEE. V dropped 4 bases and J dropped 6 bases, with 8 bases sitting between them.

The chain links TRBV11-2 to TRBJ2-7; D gene uncertain. Germline CDR1 is SGHAT and CDR2 is FQNNGV. The CDR3 has 13 amino acids. V lost 0 bases, J lost 4 bases, and 7 bases lay in between. CDR3 loop: CASSLDDTYEQYF. The CDR3 coding sequence is TGTGCCAGCAGCTTAGACGACACTTACGAGCAGTACTTC.

CDR3 sequence reads: CAWSVGTEAFF. The CDR3 nucleotides read TGTGCCTGGAGTGTCGGCACTGAAGCTTTCTTT. This sequence joins TRBV30 and TRBJ1-1; D call uncertain. The CDR3 contains 11 residues. Germline V CDR1 and CDR2: GTSNPN, SVGIG (reference sequence). Trimming left V 0 bases short and J 4 bases short, with 3 bases between.

The rearrangement uses TRBV30 and TRBJ2-1; maybe TRBD2 (5 bases). Per germline, CDR1 GTSNPN and CDR2 SVGIG (reference sequence). The CDR3 is made up of 13 amino acids. V was trimmed by 5 bases and J by 7 bases, leaving 15 bases between them. The CDR3 DNA is TGTGCCTGGTCCCTCCTTGGAGGTAATGAGCAGTTCTTC. It codes for CAWSLLGGNEQFF.

The rearrangement uses TRBV4-3 and TRBJ1-6; unclear D gene. Germline V gene sequence: CDR1 LGHNA, CDR2 YSLEER. CDR3 length: 15 amino acids. The V gene lost 0 bases and the J gene lost 8 bases, with 11 bases spanning the gap. The CDR3 nucleotides are TGCGCCAGCAGCCAAGATTACAGAAATGATTCACCCCTCCACTTT. Amino acid sequence: CASSQDYRNDSPLHF.

The gene calls are TRBV5-4 and TRBJ2-4; TRBD1 matches 11 bases. CDR3 length: 15 residues. V gave up 4 bases and J gave up 8 bases; unmatched junction bases: 8. Germline-derived CDR1 and CDR2 are SGHNT and YYREEE (reference sequence). CDR3 loop: CASSPGTGGTDIQYF. CDR3 DNA: TGTGCCAGCAGCCCCGGGACAGGGGGAACAGACATTCAGTACTTC.

This rearrangement joins TRBV4-3 to TRBJ1-2; possible D gene TRBD1, 5 bases. CDR1 and CDR2 from the germline V gene are LGHNA and YSLEER. The CDR3 covers 14 residues. Trimming took 5 bases from V and 7 from J, leaving 17 bases between them. The CDR3 sequence is CASSGGPIQGGYTF. As DNA, the CDR3 is TGCGCCAGCAGCGGTGGGCCGATCCAGGGTGGCTACACCTTC.

For the CDR3, the DNA is TGTGCCAGCAGTTACTCGAGGGGGTCTGGCTACACCTTC. It encodes CASSYSRGSGYTF. The chain recombines TRBV6-5 with TRBJ1-2; possibly TRBD1 for D (6 bases). The V gene lost 0 bases and the J gene lost 7 bases, with 9 bases spanning the gap. Germline CDR1 is MNHEY and CDR2 is SVGAGI. CDR3 size: 13 residues.

The chain links TRBV6-1 to TRBJ2-2; possible D gene TRBD2, 7 bases. Trimming took off 5 bases at V and 3 bases at J, with 10 bases between the two ends. The germline gives CDR1 MNHNS, CDR2 SASEGT. The CDR3 loop spans 14 amino acids. The CDR3: CASSRGADTGELFF. The CDR3 DNA is TGTGCCAGCAGTCGGGGGGCGGACACCGGGGAGCTGTTTTTT.

The rearrangement links TRBV28 to TRBJ2-1, with 7 bases that match TRBD2. The CDR3 consists of 16 residues. V shed 4 bases and J 0 bases; nucleotides not matched to a gene: 6. Germline lookup yields CDR1 MDHEN and CDR2 SYDVKM. The CDR3 nucleotides are TGTGCCAGCAGTTACACGACTAGCAACTCCTACAATGAGCAGTTCTTC. Its translation: CASSYTTSNSYNEQFF.

The rearrangement uses TRBV10-3 and TRBJ2-7; maybe TRBD2 (5 bases). CDR1 and CDR2 from the germline V gene are ENHRY and SYGVKD. The CDR3 extends over 18 amino acids. Trimming took off 6 bases at V and 5 bases at J, with 29 bases between the two ends. The CDR3 DNA is TGTGCCATCAGGCCGGGGTCTCCTCAAAGGGTAGGTATCGACGAGCAGTACTTC. Its translation: CAIRPGSPQRVGIDEQYF.

The V gene is TRBV27, the J gene TRBJ2-1; 8 positions agree with TRBD1. CDR1 is MNHEY, CDR2 SMNVEV, per germline (reference sequence). Losses at the gene ends were 6 bases for V and 6 bases for J; bases not matched to a gene: 7. The CDR3 contains 14 residues. The CDR3 DNA reads as TGTGCCAGCAGATGGACAGGGTTTGGCAATGAGCAGTTCTTC. The encoded protein is CASRWTGFGNEQFF.

The CDR3 here is CASSWGAGHTDTQYF. In DNA, the CDR3 is TGTGCCAGCAGCTGGGGAGCGGGGCACACAGATACGCAGTATTTT. The chain couples TRBV11-2 to TRBJ2-3; 7 nucleotides match TRBD2. Germline V gene sequence: CDR1 SGHAT, CDR2 FQNNGV. Germline trimming cut 4 bases from V and 2 bases from J; bases unmatched to any gene: 6. The CDR3 is made up of 15 amino acids. Using reference TRBV11-2 and TRBJ2-3 for the parts outside the CDR3, the full variable domain is EAGVAQSPRYKIIEKRQSVAFWCNPISGHATLYWYQQILGQGPKLLIQFQNNGVVDDSQLPKDRFSAERLKGVDSTLKIQPAKLEDSAVYLCASSWGAGHTDTQYFGPGTRLTVL.